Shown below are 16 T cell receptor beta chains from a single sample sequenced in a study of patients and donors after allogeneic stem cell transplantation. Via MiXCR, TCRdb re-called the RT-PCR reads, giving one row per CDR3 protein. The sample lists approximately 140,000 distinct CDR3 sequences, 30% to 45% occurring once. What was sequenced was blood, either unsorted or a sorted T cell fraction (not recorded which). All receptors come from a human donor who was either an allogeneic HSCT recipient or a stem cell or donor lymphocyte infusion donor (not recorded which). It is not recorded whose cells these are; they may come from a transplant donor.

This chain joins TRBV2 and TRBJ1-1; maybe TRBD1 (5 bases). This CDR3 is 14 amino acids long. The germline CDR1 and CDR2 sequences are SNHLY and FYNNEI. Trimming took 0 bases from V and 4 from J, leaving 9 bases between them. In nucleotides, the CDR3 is TGTGCCAGCAGTGAAGCGGAGGGGTGCACTGAAGCTTTCTTT. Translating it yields CASSEAEGCTEAFF. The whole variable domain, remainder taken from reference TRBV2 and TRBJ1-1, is EPEVTQTPSHQVTQMGQEVILRCVPISNHLYFYWYRQILGQKVEFLVSFYNNEISEKSEIFDDQFSVERPDGSNFTLKIRSTKLEDSAMYFCASSEAEGCTEAFFGQGTRLTVV.

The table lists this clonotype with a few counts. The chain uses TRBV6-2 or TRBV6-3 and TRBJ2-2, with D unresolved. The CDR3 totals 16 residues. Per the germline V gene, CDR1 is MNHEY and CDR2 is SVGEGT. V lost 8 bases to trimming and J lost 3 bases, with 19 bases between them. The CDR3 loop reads CASRPFRSAYTGELFF. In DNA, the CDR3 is TGTGCCAGCCGCCCTTTCCGGAGCGCCTACACCGGGGAGCTGTTTTTT.

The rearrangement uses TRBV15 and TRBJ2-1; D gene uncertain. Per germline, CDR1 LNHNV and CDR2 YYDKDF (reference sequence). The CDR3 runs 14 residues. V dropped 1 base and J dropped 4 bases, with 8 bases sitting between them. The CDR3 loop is CATSRGTVYNEQFF. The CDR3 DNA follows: TGTGCCACCAGCAGAGGGACCGTTTACAATGAGCAGTTCTTC.

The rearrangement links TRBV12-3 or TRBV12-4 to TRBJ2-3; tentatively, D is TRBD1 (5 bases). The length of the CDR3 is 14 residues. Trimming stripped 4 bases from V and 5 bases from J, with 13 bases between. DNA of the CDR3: TGTGCCAGCAGTTCCCAGGGCGAAGGAGATACGCAGTATTTT. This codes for CASSSQGEGDTQYF.

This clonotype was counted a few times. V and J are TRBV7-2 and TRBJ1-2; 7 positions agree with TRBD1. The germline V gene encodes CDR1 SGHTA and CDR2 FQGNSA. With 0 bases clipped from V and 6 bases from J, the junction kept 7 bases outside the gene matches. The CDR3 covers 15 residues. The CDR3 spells CASSLAITGDDGYTF. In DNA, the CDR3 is TGTGCCAGCAGCTTAGCCATAACAGGGGATGATGGCTACACCTTC.

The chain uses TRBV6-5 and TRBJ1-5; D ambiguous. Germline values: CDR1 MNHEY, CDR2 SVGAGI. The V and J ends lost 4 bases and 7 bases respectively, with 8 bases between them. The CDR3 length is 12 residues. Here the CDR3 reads CASSSPFQPQHF. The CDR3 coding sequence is TGTGCCAGCAGTTCCCCCTTCCAGCCCCAGCATTTT.

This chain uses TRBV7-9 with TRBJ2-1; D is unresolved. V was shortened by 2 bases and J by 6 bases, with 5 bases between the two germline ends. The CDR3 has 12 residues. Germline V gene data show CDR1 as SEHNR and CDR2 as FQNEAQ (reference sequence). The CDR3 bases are TGTGCCAGCAGCTTACTTCCCAATGAGCAGTTCTTC. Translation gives CASSLLPNEQFF.

CDR3 amino acids: CASSLGSWNTGELFF. The CDR3 DNA follows: TGTGCCAGCAGCCTCGGGAGTTGGAACACCGGGGAGCTGTTTTTT. The chain recombines TRBV6-5 with TRBJ2-2; weak D call: TRBD2 (6 bases). The CDR3 totals 15 residues. Germline CDR1 and CDR2: MNHEY and SVGAGI. Trimming took off 6 bases at V and 1 base at J, with 12 bases between the two ends.

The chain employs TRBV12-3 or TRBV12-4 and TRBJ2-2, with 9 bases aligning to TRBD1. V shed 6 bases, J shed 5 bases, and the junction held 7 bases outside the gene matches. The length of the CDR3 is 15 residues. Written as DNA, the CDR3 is TGTGCCAGCAGCCCGGGACAGGGCAGGACCGGGGAGCTGTTTTTT. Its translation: CASSPGQGRTGELFF.

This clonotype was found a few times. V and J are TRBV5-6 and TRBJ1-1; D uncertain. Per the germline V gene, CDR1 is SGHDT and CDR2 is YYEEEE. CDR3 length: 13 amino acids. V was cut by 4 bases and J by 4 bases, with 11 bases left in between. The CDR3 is CASSPQQATEAFF. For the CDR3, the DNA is TGTGCCAGCAGCCCCCAGCAGGCCACTGAAGCTTTCTTT. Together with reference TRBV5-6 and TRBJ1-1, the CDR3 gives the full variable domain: DAGVTQSPTHLIKTRGQQVTLRCSPKSGHDTVSWYQQALGQGPQFIFQYYEEEERQRGNFPDRFSGHQFPNYSSELNVNALLLGDSALYLCASSPQQATEAFFGQGTRLTVV.

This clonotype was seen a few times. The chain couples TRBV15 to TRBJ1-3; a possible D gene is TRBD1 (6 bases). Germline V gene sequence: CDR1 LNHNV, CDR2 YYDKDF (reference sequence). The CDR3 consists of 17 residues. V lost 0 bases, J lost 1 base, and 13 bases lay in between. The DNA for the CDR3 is TGTGCCACCAGCAGAGATTACGGGGGCCTGTCTGGAAACACCATATATTTT. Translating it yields CATSRDYGGLSGNTIYF.

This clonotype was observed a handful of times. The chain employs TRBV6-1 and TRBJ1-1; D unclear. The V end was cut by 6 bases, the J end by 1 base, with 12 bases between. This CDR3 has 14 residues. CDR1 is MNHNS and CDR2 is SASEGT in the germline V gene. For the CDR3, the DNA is TGTGCCAGCAGCCGCAGTGAGGGGAACACTGAAGCTTTCTTT. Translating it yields CASSRSEGNTEAFF.

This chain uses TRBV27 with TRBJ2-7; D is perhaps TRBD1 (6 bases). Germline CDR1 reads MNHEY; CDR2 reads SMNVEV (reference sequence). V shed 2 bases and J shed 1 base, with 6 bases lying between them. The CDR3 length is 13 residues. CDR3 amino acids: CASSLGTSYEQYF. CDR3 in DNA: TGTGCCAGCAGTTTAGGGACATCCTACGAGCAGTACTTC.

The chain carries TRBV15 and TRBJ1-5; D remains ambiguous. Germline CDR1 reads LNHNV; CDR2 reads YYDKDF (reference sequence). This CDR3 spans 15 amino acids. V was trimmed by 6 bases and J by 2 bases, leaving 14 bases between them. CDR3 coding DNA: TGTGCCACCAGTCCGGACTTTCGAGGCAATCAGCCCCAGCATTTT. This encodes CATSPDFRGNQPQHF.

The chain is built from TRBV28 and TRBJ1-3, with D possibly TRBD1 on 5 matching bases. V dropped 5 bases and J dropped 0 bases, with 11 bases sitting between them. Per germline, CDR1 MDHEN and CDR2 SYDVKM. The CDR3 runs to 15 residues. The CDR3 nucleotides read TGTGCCAGCAGTATCACAGGCAGCTCTGGAAACACCATATATTTT. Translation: CASSITGSSGNTIYF.

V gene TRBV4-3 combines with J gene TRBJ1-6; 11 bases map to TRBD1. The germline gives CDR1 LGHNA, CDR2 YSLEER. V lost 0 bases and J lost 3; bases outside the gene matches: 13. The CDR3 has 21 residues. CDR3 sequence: CASSQDSRGQGADRYNSPLHF. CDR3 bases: TGCGCCAGCAGCCAAGATAGTAGAGGACAGGGGGCCGATCGCTATAATTCACCCCTCCACTTT.